Sequencing of this T cell receptor beta chain was carried out in a study of blood T cell repertoires in COVID-19. At the level of the study: Donors in the United States, Italy and Spain gave samples during acute or convalescent COVID-19. In each case, the material was cDNA or gDNA derived from T cells, B-cell-depleted T cells, or PBMCs.

Seattle patients were enrolled while actively infected and followed longitudinally. In the original analysis: Estimates of nucleated cell counts were drawn from the amplification of reference gene primers. Using immunoSEQ multiplex PCR, the repertoire was profiled, and TCRdb retains in-frame clones only, with some absent. That table furnishes V, J and clone size, whereas the DNA furnished D and trimming. The table shows some 160,000 clones, with about 83% occurring only once. The sequenced sample consisted of peripheral blood. The sequence came from a woman aged 70-85 years with COVID-19, enrolled during active disease.

CDR3 amino acids: CASYERAGNKQETQYF. The CDR3 DNA follows: TGTGCCAGCTACGAGCGGGCGGGTAATAAACAAGAGACCCAGTACTTC. The chain combines TRBV28 with TRBJ2-5; TRBD2 might be the D (6 bases). This CDR3 has 16 residues. V was pared by 8 bases and J by 2 bases, with 21 bases between. The V gene's germline CDR1 is MDHEN and CDR2 SYDVKM.